These 27 T cell receptor beta chains share one sample of origin, sequenced in a study of cytomegalovirus exposure and HLA in healthy donors. The PCR ran on 60 Vbeta and 13 Jbeta primers. Data came from immunoSEQ multiplex PCR; TCRdb stores just in-frame clones and leaves some out. This table holds some 150,000 clones, roughly 80% found once. The sequencing input was PBMCs. The receptors were sampled from a man aged 35 to 55 in good health and CMV-seronegative.

This chain joins TRBV9 and TRBJ2-1; a weak D match, TRBD2 (7 bases). Germline V gives CDR1 SGDLS, CDR2 YYNGEE. The length of the CDR3 is 15 residues. Trimming stripped 0 bases from V and 8 bases from J, with 15 bases between. This CDR3 reads CASSVAGGGGYEQFF. The CDR3 coding sequence is TGTGCCAGCAGCGTAGCGGGGGGCGGGGGTTATGAGCAGTTCTTC.

J is TRBJ1-2 and V is TRBV7-9; a possible D gene is TRBD1 (6 bases). The CDR3 is 12 amino acids. In germline, CDR1 is SEHNR, CDR2 FQNEAQ (reference sequence). The ends were cut back, 6 bases at V and 6 bases at J, with 11 bases in the middle. In nucleotides, the CDR3 is TGTGCCAGCAGGGGGGCTGGGGATGGCTACACCTTC. It yields the protein CASRGAGDGYTF.

V and J are TRBV5-6 and TRBJ1-2; a weak D match, TRBD1 (6 bases). V lost 7 bases, J lost 5 bases, and 18 bases lay in between. The CDR3 has 14 amino acids. Germline values: CDR1 SGHDT, CDR2 YYEEEE. The CDR3 DNA follows: TGTGCCAGCTTTGAAGGGGGGGTGCCTTATGGCTACACCTTC. Its translation: CASFEGGVPYGYTF.

The chain uses TRBV7-2 and TRBJ2-3; weak D call: TRBD2 (5 bases). The CDR3 consists of 16 residues. Trimming shortened V by 5 bases and J by 0 bases, and 15 bases separated the two germline ends. Germline V gene data show CDR1 as SGHTA and CDR2 as FQGNSA. The CDR3: CASSHRADASTDTQYF. The DNA of the CDR3 is TGTGCCAGCAGCCATAGAGCGGACGCTAGCACAGATACGCAGTATTTT. Looking up the rest from reference TRBV7-2 and TRBJ2-3 gives the full variable domain: GAGVSQSPSNKVTEKGKDVELRCDPISGHTALYWYRQSLGQGLEFLIYFQGNSAPDKSGLPSDRFSAERTGGSVSTLTIQRTQQEDSAVYLCASSHRADASTDTQYFGPGTRLTVL.

The chain combines TRBV5-1 with TRBJ2-2, with 10 bases aligning to TRBD1. Per the germline V gene, CDR1 is SGHRS and CDR2 is YFSETQ. V shed 7 bases, J shed 5 bases, and the junction held 20 bases outside the gene matches. The CDR3 is made up of 19 amino acids. The CDR3 nucleotides read TGCGCCAGCTGTCTTGCCGTGACGGGACAGGGGTCGTGGACCGGGGAGCTGTTTTTT. Translating gives CASCLAVTGQGSWTGELFF.

CDR3 region: CASSLATSSGELFF. CDR3 coding DNA: TGTGCCAGCTCACTAGCAACTAGCTCCGGGGAGCTGTTTTTT. The chain recombines TRBV18 with TRBJ2-2; TRBD2 might be the D (6 bases). This CDR3 has 14 residues. Germline loops: CDR1 KGHSH, CDR2 LQKENI. V lost 4 bases and J 6 bases, leaving 12 bases between the germline ends.

This sequence joins TRBV15 and TRBJ2-7, with TRBD1 matching 7 bases. The CDR3 loop spans 15 amino acids. With 4 bases clipped from V and 5 bases from J, the junction kept 11 bases outside the gene matches. Germline values: CDR1 LNHNV, CDR2 YYDKDF (reference sequence). The CDR3 loop is CATSMVGGMINEQYF. The CDR3 nucleotides read TGTGCCACCAGCATGGTAGGGGGCATGATTAACGAGCAGTACTTC.

In this sample, this clone turned up a few times. The chain is built from TRBV5-1 and TRBJ1-3; D ambiguous. The V gene lost 1 base and the J gene lost 8 bases, with 13 bases spanning the gap. The CDR3 has 14 amino acids. Per the germline V gene, CDR1 is SGHRS and CDR2 is YFSETQ. The CDR3 sequence is CASSLRSFSDTIYF. DNA for the CDR3: TGCGCCAGCAGCTTGCGTTCCTTTTCGGACACCATATATTTT.

V gene TRBV5-1 combines with J gene TRBJ2-5; a weak D match, TRBD1 (5 bases). The CDR3 extends over 13 amino acids. Trimming took 0 bases from V and 4 from J, leaving 7 bases between them. Germline V gives CDR1 SGHRS, CDR2 YFSETQ. CDR3 residues: CASSLEGRETQYF. The DNA of the CDR3 is TGCGCCAGCAGCTTGGAGGGGCGAGAGACCCAGTACTTC.

The chain joins TRBV18 to TRBJ2-1, with 10 positions matching TRBD2. Germline CDR1 is KGHSH and CDR2 is LQKENI. Trimming took 4 bases from V and 0 from J; bases not matched to a gene: 9. This CDR3 spans 18 amino acids. The CDR3 reads CASSRRTSGTYSYNEQFF. The CDR3 DNA reads as TGTGCCAGCTCACGGAGGACTAGCGGTACGTACTCCTACAATGAGCAGTTCTTC.

The chain recombines TRBV7-2 with TRBJ2-5, with 9 bases identical to TRBD2. The CDR3 consists of 15 residues. CDR1 and CDR2 from the germline V gene are SGHTA and FQGNSA. With V trimmed by 4 bases and J by 5 bases, 8 bases remained unmatched. DNA of the CDR3: TGTGCCAGCAGCTATCTAGCGGGGCTAGAGGAGACCCAGTACTTC. This sequence encodes CASSYLAGLEETQYF.

The chain has TRBV5-1 and TRBJ1-1; 8 bases map to TRBD1. The CDR3 loop spans 14 amino acids. After removal of 3 bases from V and 4 bases from J, the junction contained 5 bases not matched to a gene. CDR1 and CDR2 (germline): SGHRS, YFSETQ. The CDR3 coding sequence is TGCGCCAGCAGCTCCCCTCAGGGGGCCACTGAAGCTTTCTTT. Protein product: CASSSPQGATEAFF.

The chain uses TRBV5-1 and TRBJ2-7; D is undetermined. The CDR3 has 13 residues. V was shortened by 0 bases and J by 2 bases, with 6 bases between the two germline ends. CDR1 and CDR2 (germline): SGHRS, YFSETQ. In DNA form, the CDR3 reads TGCGCCAGCAGCTTGGTCACAGCCTACGAGCAGTACTTC. Translated, it gives CASSLVTAYEQYF.

The chain links TRBV29-1 to TRBJ2-7; 7 nucleotides agree with TRBD1. The CDR3 is made up of 14 amino acids. Germline CDR1 reads SQVTM; CDR2 reads ANQGSEA. J lost 6 bases, V lost 3 bases, and 11 bases had no gene match. CDR3 sequence reads: CSVDLWDSPSEQYF. The CDR3, as DNA: TGCAGCGTTGACCTATGGGACAGCCCTAGCGAGCAGTACTTC.

This rearrangement joins TRBV21-1 to TRBJ2-1; the table assigns TRBD2, which was not confirmed against the DNA. TRBV21-1 is marked as a pseudogene. The CDR3 sequence is 14 residues long. Here the CDR3 DNA reads TGTGCCAGCAGCAAAGGTGACGGGGGTAATGAGCAGTTCTTC. Its protein product is CASSKGDGGNEQFF.

The V call is TRBV25-1, the J call TRBJ1-2, with 7 bases that match TRBD1. Per the germline V gene, CDR1 is MGHDK and CDR2 is SYGVNS. Trimming removed 3 bases from V and 4 bases from J; junction bases left unmatched: 8. The CDR3 has 15 residues. In nucleotides, the CDR3 is TGTGCCAGCAGTGATGACAGGGTTCTCAGCTATGGCTACACCTTC. Its translation: CASSDDRVLSYGYTF.

The chain links TRBV6-5 to TRBJ1-3; D not certain. The CDR3 has 14 amino acids. Germline V gene lookup returns CDR1 MNHEY and CDR2 SVGAGI. V was pared by 6 bases and J by 4 bases, with 13 bases between. The CDR3 nucleotides read TGTGCCAGCAGCCTCTCGGCGGCAGGAAACACCATATATTTT. Translated: CASSLSAAGNTIYF.

The CDR3 protein is CASAAGGALSDEQFF. CDR3 nucleotide sequence: TGTGCCAGCGCGGCCGGGGGGGCCCTTAGCGATGAGCAGTTCTTC. The chain joins TRBV6-1 to TRBJ2-1; 8 bases align to TRBD2. The CDR3 sequence is 15 residues long. Germline V gene sequence: CDR1 MNHNS, CDR2 SASEGT. The J segment lost 8 bases and the V segment lost 8 bases, leaving 14 bases of the junction unmatched.

The chain uses TRBV25-1 and TRBJ1-1; D call uncertain. CDR3 length: 13 amino acids. V was clipped by 7 bases and J by 2 bases, with 11 bases between them. Germline V gene data show CDR1 as MGHDK and CDR2 as SYGVNS. The CDR3 region has the DNA TGTGCCAGCACCCAGTTTCGAAACACTGAAGCTTTCTTT. As protein: CASTQFRNTEAFF.

The rearrangement joins TRBV7-2 to TRBJ2-7, with D tentatively TRBD2 (7 bases). CDR1 and CDR2 from the germline V gene are SGHTA and FQGNSA. This CDR3 region has 13 residues. V dropped 2 bases and J dropped 5 bases, with 10 bases sitting between them. In DNA, the CDR3 is TGTGCCAGCAGCTTACAGGGGAGGGACGAGCAGTACTTC. This sequence encodes CASSLQGRDEQYF. Variable domain in full (rest from reference TRBV7-2 and TRBJ2-7): GAGVSQSPSNKVTEKGKDVELRCDPISGHTALYWYRQSLGQGLEFLIYFQGNSAPDKSGLPSDRFSAERTGGSVSTLTIQRTQQEDSAVYLCASSLQGRDEQYFGPGTRLTVT.

The J gene is TRBJ2-7, the V gene TRBV23-1; D remains ambiguous. TRBV23-1 has ORF status, its function being uncertain. The CDR3 contains 13 residues. The germline V and J ends were trimmed by 4 bases and 3 bases, with 10 bases remaining between them. Here the CDR3 DNA reads TGCGCCAGCAGTCTTGGCAGGTACTACGAGCAGTACTTC. This codes for CASSLGRYYEQYF.

The chain employs TRBV29-1 and TRBJ2-3; 11 positions agree with TRBD2. J lost 0 bases, V lost 0 bases, and 5 bases had no gene match. The germline V gene encodes CDR1 SQVTM and CDR2 ANQGSEA. The CDR3 is 17 amino acids. CDR3 protein: CSVEDVAGGPSTDTQYF. The CDR3 DNA sequence: TGCAGCGTTGAAGATGTAGCGGGGGGGCCCAGCACAGATACGCAGTATTTT.

This chain joins TRBV7-8 and TRBJ2-7; 7 positions agree with TRBD1. Germline-derived CDR1 and CDR2 are SGHVS and FQNEAQ. The J segment lost 3 bases and the V segment lost 1 base, leaving 3 bases of the junction unmatched. This CDR3 is 14 amino acids long. The CDR3 loop reads CASSLGQGVYEQYF. DNA for the CDR3: TGTGCCAGCAGCTTAGGACAGGGTGTCTACGAGCAGTACTTC.

As for this clone: One junction end does not reproduce the germline sequence, and a read error may be involved. The sample contains more than one DNA sequence encoding this CDR3. V is TRBV7-9 and J is TRBJ1-5; D gene unclear. CDR3 length equals 14 residues. Germline V gene lookup returns CDR1 SEHNR and CDR2 FQNEAQ (reference sequence). CDR3 sequence reads: CASTPEDSNQPQHF. The CDR3 DNA reads as TGTGCCAGCACCCCAGAGGATAGCAACCAGCCCCAGCATTTT. The variable domain in full, completed from reference TRBV7-9 and TRBJ1-5, reads DTGVSQNPRHKITKRGQNVTFRCDPISEHNRLYWYRQTLGQGPEFLTYFQNEAQLEKSRLLSDRFSAERPKGSFSTLEIQRTEQGDSAMYLCASTPEDSNQPQHFGDGTRLSIL.

This rearrangement joins TRBV19 to TRBJ1-6; 9 nucleotides align to TRBD1. The CDR3 contains 15 residues. The V gene end was trimmed by 2 bases and the J gene end by 8 bases; junction bases not matched to a gene: 4. Germline V gene lookup returns CDR1 LNHDA and CDR2 SQIVND (reference sequence). In DNA, the CDR3 is TGTGCCAGTAGTATAACACAGGGGGCGGATTCACCCCTCCACTTT. This sequence encodes CASSITQGADSPLHF.

V is TRBV7-8 and J is TRBJ2-7; tentative D call: TRBD2 (5 bases). Germline values: CDR1 SGHVS, CDR2 FQNEAQ. The CDR3 sequence is 13 residues long. Trimming removed 5 bases at V and 3 bases at J, with 11 bases between. For the CDR3, the DNA is TGTGCCAGCAGCCGAGGAGGTGGCTACGAGCAGTACTTC. It codes for CASSRGGGYEQYF.

This clone was seen many times. This rearrangement joins TRBV28 to TRBJ2-2; perhaps TRBD2 as D (5 bases). V was shortened by 6 bases and J by 3 bases, with 26 bases between the two germline ends. The CDR3 contains 19 residues. The germline gives CDR1 MDHEN, CDR2 SYDVKM. CDR3 nucleotide sequence: TGTGCCAGCAGGCTTGGTCGGTTTCTGTCGGAGGTGGACACCGGGGAGCTGTTTTTT. Amino acid sequence: CASRLGRFLSEVDTGELFF.